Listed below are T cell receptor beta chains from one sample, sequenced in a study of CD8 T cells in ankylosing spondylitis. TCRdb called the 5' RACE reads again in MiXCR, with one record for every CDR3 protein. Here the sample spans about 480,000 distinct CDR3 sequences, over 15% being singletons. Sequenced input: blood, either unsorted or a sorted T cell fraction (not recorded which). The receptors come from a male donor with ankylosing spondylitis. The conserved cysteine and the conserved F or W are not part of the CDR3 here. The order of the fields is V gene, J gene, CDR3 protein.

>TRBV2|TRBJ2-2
ASSGGTAYTGELF
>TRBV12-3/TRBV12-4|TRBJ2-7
ASSLAGFEQY
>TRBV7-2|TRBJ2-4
ASSLGVGVQY
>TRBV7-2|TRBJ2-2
ASSPDRVYTGELF
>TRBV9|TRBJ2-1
ASSVVGSGAYNEQF
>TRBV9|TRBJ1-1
ASSPIWTANTEAF
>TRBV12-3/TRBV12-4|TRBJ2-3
ASRPATGGSIDTQY
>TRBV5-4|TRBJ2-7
ASSLGGRDRRREQY
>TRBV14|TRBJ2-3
ASSLDRKSTDTQY
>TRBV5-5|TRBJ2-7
ASSYAGTGNEQY
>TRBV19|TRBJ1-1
ASSIPDGVNTEAF
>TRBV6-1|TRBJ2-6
ASSEFVAGTGTSGANVLT
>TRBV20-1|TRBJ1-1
SAREPAGGLGEAF
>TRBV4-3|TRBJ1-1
ASSQDWTAADAF
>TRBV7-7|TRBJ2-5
ASSRDQIQETQY
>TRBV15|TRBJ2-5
ATRKEHSGRRLTQETQY
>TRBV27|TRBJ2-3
ASSLRPPTSDGTQY
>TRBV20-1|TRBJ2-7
SARGTAQLPQY
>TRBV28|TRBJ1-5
ASRRDSYQPQH
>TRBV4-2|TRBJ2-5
ASSQDPSPQETQY
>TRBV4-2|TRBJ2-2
ASSQDGRINTGELF
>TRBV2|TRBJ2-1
ASSVWPASFGEQF
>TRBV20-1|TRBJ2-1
SARHGQHQF